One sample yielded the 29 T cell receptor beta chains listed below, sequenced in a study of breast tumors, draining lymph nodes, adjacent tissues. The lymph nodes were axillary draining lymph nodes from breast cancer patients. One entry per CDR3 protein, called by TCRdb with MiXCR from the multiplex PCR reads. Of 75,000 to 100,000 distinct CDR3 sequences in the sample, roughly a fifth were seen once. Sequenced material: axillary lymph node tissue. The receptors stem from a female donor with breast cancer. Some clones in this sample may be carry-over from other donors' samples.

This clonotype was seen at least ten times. The CDR3: CASSDRGVAAIYEQYF. CDR3 coding DNA: TGTGCCAGCAGCGACCGTGGGGTAGCGGCGATCTACGAGCAGTACTTC. This chain connects TRBV6-5 to TRBJ2-7; maybe TRBD2 (6 bases). CDR1 MNHEY and CDR2 SVGAGI come from the germline V gene. The CDR3 length is 16 residues. V was cut by 6 bases and J by 3 bases, with 21 bases left in between.

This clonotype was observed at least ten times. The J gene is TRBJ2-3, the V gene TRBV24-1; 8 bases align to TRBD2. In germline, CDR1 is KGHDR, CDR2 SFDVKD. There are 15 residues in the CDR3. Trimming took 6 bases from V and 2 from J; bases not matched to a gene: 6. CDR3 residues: CATSSTGGYTDTQYF. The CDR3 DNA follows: TGTGCCACCAGTTCCACGGGGGGGTACACAGATACGCAGTATTTT.

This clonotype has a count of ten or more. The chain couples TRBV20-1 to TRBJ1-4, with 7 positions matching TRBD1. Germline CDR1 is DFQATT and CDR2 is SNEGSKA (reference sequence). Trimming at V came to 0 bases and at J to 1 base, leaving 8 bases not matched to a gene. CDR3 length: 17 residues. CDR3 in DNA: TGCAGTGCTAGAGATCTGAAAAGACAGGGAACTAATGAAAAACTGTTTTTT. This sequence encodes CSARDLKRQGTNEKLFF.

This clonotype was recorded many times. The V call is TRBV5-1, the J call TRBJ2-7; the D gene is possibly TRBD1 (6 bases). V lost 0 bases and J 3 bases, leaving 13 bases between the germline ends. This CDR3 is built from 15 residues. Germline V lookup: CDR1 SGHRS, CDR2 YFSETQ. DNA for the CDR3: TGCGCCAGCAGCTTGGGGGGGCGGGTGTACTACGAGCAGTACTTC. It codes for CASSLGGRVYYEQYF.

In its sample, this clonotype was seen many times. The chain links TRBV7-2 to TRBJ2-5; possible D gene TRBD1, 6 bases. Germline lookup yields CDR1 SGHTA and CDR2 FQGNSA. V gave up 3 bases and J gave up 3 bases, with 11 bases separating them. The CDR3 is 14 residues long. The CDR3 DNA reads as TGTGCCAGCAGCTTCCCGGACAGAGAAGAGACCCAGTACTTC. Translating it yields CASSFPDREETQYF.

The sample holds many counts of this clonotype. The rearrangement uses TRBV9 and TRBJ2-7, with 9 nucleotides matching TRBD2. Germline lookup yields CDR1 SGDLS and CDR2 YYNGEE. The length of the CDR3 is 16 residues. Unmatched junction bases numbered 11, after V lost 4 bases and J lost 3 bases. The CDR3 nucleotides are TGTGCCAGCAGCTTTAGTGGAGGGCGGGAGGGCTACGAGCAGTACTTC. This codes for CASSFSGGREGYEQYF.

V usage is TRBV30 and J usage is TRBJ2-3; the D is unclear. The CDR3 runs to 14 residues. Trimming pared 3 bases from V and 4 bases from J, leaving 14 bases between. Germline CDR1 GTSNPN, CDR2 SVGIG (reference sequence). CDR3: CAWSQVGRSDTQYF. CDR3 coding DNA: TGTGCCTGGAGCCAAGTCGGCCGGTCAGATACGCAGTATTTT.

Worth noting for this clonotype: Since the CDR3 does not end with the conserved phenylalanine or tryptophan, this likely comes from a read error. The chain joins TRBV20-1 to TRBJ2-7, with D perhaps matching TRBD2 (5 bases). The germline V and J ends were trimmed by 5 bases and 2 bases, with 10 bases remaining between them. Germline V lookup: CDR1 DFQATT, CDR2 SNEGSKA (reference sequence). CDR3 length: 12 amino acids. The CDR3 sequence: CSAGTRAYEQYL. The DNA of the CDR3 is TGCAGTGCTGGTACTAGGGCCTACGAGCAGTACCTC.

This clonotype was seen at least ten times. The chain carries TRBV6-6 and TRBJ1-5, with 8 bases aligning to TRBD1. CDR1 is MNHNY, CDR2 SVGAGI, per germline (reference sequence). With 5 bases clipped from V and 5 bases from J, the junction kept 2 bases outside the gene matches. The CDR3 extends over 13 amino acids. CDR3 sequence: CASSPTGDQPQHF. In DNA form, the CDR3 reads TGTGCCAGCAGTCCGACAGGGGATCAGCCCCAGCATTTT.

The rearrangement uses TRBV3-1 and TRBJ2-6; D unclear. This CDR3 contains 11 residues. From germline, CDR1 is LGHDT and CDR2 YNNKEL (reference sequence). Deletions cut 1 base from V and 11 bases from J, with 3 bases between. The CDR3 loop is CASSQGYVLTF. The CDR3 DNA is TGTGCCAGCAGCCAAGGGTACGTCCTGACTTTC.

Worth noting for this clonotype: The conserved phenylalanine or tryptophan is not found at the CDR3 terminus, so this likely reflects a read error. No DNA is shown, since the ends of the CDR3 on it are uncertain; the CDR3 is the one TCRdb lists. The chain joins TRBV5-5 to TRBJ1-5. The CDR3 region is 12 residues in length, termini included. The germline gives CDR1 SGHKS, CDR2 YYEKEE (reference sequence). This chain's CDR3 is CASSVGNQPRHS.

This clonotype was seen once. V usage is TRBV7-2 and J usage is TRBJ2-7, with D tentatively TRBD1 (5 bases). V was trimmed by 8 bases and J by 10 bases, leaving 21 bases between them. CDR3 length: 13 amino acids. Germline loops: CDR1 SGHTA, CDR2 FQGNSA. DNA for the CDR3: TGTGCCAGCTGCCCCCGGGCTTCCAGGGAACAGTACTTC. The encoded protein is CASCPRASREQYF.

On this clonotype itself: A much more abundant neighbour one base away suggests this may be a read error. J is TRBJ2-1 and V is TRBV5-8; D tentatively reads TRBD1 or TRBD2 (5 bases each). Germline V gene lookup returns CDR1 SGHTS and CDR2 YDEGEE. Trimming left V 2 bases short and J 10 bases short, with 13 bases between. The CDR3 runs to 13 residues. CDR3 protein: CASSFQGRREQFF. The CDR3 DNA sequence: TGTGCCAGCAGCTTTCAGGGCCGGAGGGAGCAGTTCTTC. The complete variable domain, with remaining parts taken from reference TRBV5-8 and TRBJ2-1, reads EAGVTQSPTHLIKTRGQQATLRCSPISGHTSVYWYQQALGLGLQFLLWYDEGEERNRGNFPPRFSGRQFPNYSSELNVNALELEDSALYLCASSFQGRREQFFGPGTRLTVL.

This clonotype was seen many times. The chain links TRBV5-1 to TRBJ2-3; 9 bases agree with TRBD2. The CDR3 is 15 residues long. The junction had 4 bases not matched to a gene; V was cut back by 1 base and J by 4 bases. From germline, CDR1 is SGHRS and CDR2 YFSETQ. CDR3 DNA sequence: TGCGCCAGCAGCTTGAGCGCTAGCGGGGCAGATACGCAGTATTTT. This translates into CASSLSASGADTQYF.

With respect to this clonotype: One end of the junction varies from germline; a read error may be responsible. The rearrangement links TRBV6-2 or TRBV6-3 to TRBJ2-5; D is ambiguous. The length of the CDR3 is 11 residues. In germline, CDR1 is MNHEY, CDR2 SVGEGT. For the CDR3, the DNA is TGTGCCAGCAGTTACGGAGAGGCCCAGTACTTC. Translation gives CASSYGEAQYF.

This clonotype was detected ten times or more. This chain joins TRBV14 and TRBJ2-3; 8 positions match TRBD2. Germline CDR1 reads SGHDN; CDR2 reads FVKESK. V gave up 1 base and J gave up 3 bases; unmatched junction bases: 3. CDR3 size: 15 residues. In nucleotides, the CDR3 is TGTGCCAGCAGCCAAGTAGCGGGGATGACAGATACGCAGTATTTT. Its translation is CASSQVAGMTDTQYF.

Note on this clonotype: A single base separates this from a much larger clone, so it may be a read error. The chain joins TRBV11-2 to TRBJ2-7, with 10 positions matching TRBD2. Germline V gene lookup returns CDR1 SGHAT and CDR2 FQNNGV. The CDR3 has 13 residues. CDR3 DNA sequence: TGTGCCATCAGCGGGGGGGGGGCCTACGAGCAGTACTTC. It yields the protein CAISGGGAYEQYF.

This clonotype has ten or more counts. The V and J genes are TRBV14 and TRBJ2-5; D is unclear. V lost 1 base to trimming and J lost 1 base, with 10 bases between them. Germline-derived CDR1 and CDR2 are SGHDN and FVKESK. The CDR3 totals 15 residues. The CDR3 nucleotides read TGTGCCAGCAGCCAAGGTCGATTCTTCCAAGAGACCCAGTACTTC. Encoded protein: CASSQGRFFQETQYF.

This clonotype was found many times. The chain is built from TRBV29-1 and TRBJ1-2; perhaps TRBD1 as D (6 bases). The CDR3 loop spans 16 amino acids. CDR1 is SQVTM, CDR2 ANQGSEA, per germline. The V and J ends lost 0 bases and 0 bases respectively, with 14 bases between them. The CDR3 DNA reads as TGCAGCGTTGAAGACCACCCTGGGGGCCCTAACTATGGCTACACCTTC. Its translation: CSVEDHPGGPNYGYTF.

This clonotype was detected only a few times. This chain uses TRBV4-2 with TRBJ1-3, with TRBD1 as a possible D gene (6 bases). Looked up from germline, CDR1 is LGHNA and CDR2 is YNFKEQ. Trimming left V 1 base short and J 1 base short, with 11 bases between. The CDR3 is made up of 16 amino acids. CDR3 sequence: CASSQGTAISGNTIYF. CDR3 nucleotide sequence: TGTGCCAGCAGCCAAGGGACAGCCATTTCTGGAAACACCATATATTTT.

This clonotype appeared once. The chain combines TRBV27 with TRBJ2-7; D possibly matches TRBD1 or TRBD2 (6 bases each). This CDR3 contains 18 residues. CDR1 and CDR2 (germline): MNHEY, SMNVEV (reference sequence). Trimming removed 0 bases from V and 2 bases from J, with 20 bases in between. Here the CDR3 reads CASSLSVGGLGAAYEQYF. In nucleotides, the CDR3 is TGTGCCAGCAGTTTATCGGTGGGGGGTCTGGGGGCGGCCTACGAGCAGTACTTC.

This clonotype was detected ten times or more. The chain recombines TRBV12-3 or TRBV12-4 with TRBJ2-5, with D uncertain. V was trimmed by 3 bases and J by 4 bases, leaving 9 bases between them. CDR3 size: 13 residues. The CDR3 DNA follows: TGTGCCAGCAGTTTCTGGCCCACAGAGACCCAGTACTTC. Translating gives CASSFWPTETQYF.

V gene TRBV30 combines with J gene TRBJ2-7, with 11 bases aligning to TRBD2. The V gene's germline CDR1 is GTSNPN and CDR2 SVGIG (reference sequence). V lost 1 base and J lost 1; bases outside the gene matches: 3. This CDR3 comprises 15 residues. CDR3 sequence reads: CAWSGGTSGSYEQYF. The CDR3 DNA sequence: TGTGCCTGGAGTGGTGGGACTAGCGGTTCCTACGAGCAGTACTTC.

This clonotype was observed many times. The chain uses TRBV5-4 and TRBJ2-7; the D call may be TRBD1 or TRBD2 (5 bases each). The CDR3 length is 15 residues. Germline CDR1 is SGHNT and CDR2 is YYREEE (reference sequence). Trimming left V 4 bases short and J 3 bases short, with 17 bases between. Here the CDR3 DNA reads TGTGCCAGCAGCGATGCCCAGGGTAGCGTCTACGAGCAGTACTTC. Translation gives CASSDAQGSVYEQYF.

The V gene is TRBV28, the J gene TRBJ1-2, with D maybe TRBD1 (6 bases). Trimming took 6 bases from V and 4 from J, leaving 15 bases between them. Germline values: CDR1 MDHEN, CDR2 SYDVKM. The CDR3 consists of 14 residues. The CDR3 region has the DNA TGTGCCAGCAGACCAGCGGGGGCGGGCTATGGCTACACCTTC. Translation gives CASRPAGAGYGYTF.

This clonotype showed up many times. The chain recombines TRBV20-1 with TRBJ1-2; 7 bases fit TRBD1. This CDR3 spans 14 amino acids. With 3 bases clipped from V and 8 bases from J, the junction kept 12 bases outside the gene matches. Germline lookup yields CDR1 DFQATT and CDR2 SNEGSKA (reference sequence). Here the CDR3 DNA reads TGCAGTGCTAGGCCTATAGAATCGACAGGGGGCTACACCTTC. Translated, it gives CSARPIESTGGYTF.

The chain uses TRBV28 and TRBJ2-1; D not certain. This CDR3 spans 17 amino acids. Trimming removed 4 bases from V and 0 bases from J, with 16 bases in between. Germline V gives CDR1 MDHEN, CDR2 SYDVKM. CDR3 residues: CASSYGPGRDSYNEQFF. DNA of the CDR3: TGTGCCAGCAGTTATGGGCCAGGAAGGGACTCCTACAATGAGCAGTTCTTC.

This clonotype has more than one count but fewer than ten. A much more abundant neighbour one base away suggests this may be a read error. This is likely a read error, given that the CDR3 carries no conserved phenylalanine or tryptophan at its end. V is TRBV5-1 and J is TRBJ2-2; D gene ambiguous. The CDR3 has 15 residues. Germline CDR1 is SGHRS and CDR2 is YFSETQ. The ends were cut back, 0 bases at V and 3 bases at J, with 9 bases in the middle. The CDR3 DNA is TGCGCCAGCAGCTTGGGGGTACTGGACACCGGGGAGCTGTTTCTT. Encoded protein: CASSLGVLDTGELFL.

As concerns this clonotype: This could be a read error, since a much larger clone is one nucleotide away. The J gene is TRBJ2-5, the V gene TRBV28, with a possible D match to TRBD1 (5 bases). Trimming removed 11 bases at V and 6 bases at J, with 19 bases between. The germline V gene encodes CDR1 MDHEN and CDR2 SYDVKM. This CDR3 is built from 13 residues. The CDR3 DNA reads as TGTGCCGGCACCACGTCCAGGGCCCAGACCCAGTACTTC. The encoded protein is CAGTTSRAQTQYF.